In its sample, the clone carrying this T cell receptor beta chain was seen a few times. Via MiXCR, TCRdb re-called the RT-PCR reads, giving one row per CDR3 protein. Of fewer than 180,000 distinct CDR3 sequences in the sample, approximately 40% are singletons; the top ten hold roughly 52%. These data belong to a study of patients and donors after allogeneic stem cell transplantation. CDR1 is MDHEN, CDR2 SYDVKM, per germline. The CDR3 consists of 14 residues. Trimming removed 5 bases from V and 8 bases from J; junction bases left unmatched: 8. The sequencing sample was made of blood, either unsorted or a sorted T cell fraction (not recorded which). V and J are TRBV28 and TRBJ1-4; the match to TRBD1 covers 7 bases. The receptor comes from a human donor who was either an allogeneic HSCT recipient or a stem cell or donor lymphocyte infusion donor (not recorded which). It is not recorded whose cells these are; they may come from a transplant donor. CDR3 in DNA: TGTGCCAGCAGTAGGGGACAGCCTGGGGAAAAACTGTTTTTT. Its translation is CASSRGQPGEKLFF.